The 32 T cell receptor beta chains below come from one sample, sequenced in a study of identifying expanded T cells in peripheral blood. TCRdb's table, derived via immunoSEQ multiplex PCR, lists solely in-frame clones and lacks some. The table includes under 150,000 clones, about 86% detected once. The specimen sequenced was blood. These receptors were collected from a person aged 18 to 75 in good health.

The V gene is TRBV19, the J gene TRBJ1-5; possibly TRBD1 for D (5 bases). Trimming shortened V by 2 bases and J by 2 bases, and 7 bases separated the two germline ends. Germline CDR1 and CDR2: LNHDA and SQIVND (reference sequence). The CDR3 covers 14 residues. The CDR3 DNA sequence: TGTGCCAGTAGTATACAAGGGGGCAATCAGCCCCAGCATTTT. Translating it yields CASSIQGGNQPQHF.

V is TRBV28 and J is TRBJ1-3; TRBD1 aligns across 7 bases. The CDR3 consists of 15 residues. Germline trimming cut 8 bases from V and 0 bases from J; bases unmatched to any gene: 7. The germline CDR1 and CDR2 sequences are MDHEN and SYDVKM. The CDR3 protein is CASLGQLSSGNTIYF. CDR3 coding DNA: TGTGCCAGCCTGGGACAGCTGAGCTCTGGAAACACCATATATTTT. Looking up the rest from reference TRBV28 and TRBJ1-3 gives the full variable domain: DVKVTQSSRYLVKRTGEKVFLECVQDMDHENMFWYRQDPGLGLRLIYFSYDVKMKEKGDIPEGYSVSREKKERFSLILESASTNQTSMYLCASLGQLSSGNTIYFGEGSWLTVV.

CDR3 in DNA: TGTGCCGGGAGTGGGGGACGGATCAACTATGGCTACACCTTC. Its translation is CAGSGGRINYGYTF. The chain links TRBV2 to TRBJ1-2; tentatively, D is TRBD1 (5 bases). This CDR3 contains 14 residues. Per the germline V gene, CDR1 is SNHLY and CDR2 is FYNNEI. Deletions cut 11 bases from V and 2 bases from J, with 18 bases between.

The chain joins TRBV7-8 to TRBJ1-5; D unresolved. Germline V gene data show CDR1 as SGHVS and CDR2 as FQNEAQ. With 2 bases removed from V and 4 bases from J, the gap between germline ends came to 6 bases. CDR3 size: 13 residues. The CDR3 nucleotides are TGTGCCAGCAGCTTACCTCCGAATCAGCCCCAGCATTTT. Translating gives CASSLPPNQPQHF.

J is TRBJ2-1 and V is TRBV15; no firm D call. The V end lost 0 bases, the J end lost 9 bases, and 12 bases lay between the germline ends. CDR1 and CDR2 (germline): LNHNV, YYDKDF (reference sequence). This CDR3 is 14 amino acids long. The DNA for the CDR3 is TGTGCCACCAGCAGAGAAACCTCCTTGGGTGAGCAGTTCTTC. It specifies CATSRETSLGEQFF. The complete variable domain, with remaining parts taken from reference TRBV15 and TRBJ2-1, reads DAMVIQNPRYQVTQFGKPVTLSCSQTLNHNVMYWYQQKSSQAPKLLFHYYDKDFNNEADTPDNFQSRRPNTSFCFLDIRSPGLGDTAMYLCATSRETSLGEQFFGPGTRLTVL.

CDR3 nucleotide sequence: TGTGCCAGCAGCTTGGAACAGCAAAATTCACCCCTCCACTTT. It translates to CASSLEQQNSPLHF. V and J are TRBV5-4 and TRBJ1-6; D is ambiguous. The germline V gene encodes CDR1 SGHNT and CDR2 YYREEE (reference sequence). The CDR3 runs 14 residues. Deletions cut 0 bases from V and 7 bases from J, with 8 bases between. The whole variable domain, filled in from reference TRBV5-4 and TRBJ1-6, reads ETGVTQSPTHLIKTRGQQVTLRCSSQSGHNTVSWYQQALGQGPQFIFQYYREEENGRGNFPPRFSGLQFPNYSSELNVNALELDDSALYLCASSLEQQNSPLHFGNGTRLTVT.

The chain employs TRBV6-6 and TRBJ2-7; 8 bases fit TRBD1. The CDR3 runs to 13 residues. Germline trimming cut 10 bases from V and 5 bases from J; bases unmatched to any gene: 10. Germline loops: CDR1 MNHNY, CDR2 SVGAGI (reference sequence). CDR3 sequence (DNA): TGTGCCATCGAACCAGGACAGGGCCACGAGCAGTACTTC. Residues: CAIEPGQGHEQYF.

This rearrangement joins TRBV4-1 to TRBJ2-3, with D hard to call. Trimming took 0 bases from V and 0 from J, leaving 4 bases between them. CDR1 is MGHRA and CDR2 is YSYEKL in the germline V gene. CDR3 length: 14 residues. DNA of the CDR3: TGCGCCAGCAGCCAAGAAGCAAGCACAGATACGCAGTATTTT. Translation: CASSQEASTDTQYF.

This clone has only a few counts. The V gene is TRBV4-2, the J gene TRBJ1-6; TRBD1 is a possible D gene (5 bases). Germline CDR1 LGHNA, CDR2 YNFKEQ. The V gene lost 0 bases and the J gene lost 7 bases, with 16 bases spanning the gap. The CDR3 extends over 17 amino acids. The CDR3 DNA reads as TGTGCCAGCAGCCAAGATATCGGGGGACCCCTCAATTCACCCCTCCACTTT. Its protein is CASSQDIGGPLNSPLHF.

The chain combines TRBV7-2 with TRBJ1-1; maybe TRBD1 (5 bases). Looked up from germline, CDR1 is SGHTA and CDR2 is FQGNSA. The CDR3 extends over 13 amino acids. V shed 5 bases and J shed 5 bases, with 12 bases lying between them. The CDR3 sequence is CASSNFEGTEAFF. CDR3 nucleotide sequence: TGTGCCAGCAGCAACTTCGAGGGGACTGAAGCTTTCTTT.

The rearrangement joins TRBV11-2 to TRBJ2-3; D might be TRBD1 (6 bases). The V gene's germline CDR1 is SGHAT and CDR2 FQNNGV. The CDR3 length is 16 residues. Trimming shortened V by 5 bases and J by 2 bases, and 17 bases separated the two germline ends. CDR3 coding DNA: TGTGCCAGCAGCCTCGGTGGGGGCGCGCCCACAGATACGCAGTATTTT. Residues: CASSLGGGAPTDTQYF.

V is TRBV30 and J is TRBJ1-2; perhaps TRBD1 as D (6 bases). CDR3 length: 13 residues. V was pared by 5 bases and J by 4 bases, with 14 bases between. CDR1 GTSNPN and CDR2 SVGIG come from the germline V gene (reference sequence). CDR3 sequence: CAWSGVGGYGYTF. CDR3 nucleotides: TGTGCCTGGTCCGGAGTAGGGGGCTATGGCTACACCTTC. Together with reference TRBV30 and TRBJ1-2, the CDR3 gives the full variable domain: SQTIHQWPATLVQPVGSPLSLECTVEGTSNPNLYWYRQAAGRGLQLLFYSVGIGQISSEVPQNLSASRPQDRQFILSSKKLLLSDSGFYLCAWSGVGGYGYTFGSGTRLTVV.

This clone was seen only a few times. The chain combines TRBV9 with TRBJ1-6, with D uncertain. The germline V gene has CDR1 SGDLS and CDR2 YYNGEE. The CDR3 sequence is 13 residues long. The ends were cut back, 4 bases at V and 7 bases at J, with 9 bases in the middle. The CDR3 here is CASSSTTNSPLHF. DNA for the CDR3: TGTGCCAGCAGCTCGACCACCAATTCACCCCTCCACTTT.

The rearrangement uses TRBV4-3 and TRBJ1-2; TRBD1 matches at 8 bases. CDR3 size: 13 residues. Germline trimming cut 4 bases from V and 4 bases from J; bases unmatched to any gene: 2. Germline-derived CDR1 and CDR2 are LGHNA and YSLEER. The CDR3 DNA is TGCGCCAGCAGCCTACAGGGGGTCTATGGCTACACCTTC. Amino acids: CASSLQGVYGYTF.

The CDR3 loop reads CASSLEPAFVNEKLFF. CDR3 bases: TGTGCCAGCAGCTTGGAACCGGCGTTTGTTAATGAAAAACTGTTTTTT. V gene TRBV5-5 combines with J gene TRBJ1-4; D call uncertain. Germline assignment: CDR1 SGHKS and CDR2 YYEKEE (reference sequence). The CDR3 is 16 residues long. V lost 0 bases and J 4 bases, leaving 13 bases between the germline ends.

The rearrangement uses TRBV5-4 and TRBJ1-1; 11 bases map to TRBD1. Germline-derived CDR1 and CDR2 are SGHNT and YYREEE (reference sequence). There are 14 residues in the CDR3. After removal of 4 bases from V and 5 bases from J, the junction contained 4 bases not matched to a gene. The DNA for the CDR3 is TGTGCCAGCAGCCGGGACAGGGGGGGAACTGAAGCTTTCTTT. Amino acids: CASSRDRGGTEAFF.

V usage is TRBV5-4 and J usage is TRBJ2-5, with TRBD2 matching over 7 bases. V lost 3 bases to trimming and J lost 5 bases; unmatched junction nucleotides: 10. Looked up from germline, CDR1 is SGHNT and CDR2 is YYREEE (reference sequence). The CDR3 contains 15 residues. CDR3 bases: TGTGCCAGCAGCTCCCAGCCGTCCGGGGGGGAGACCCAGTACTTC. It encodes CASSSQPSGGETQYF. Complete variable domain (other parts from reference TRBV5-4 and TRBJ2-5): ETGVTQSPTHLIKTRGQQVTLRCSSQSGHNTVSWYQQALGQGPQFIFQYYREEENGRGNFPPRFSGLQFPNYSSELNVNALELDDSALYLCASSSQPSGGETQYFGPGTRLLVL.

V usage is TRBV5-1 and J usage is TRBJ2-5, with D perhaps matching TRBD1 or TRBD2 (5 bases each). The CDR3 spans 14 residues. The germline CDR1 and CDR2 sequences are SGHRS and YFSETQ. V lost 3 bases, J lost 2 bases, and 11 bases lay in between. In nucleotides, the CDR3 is TGCGCCAGCAGCTCCGGGACGGAGCAAGAGACCCAGTACTTC. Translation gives CASSSGTEQETQYF.

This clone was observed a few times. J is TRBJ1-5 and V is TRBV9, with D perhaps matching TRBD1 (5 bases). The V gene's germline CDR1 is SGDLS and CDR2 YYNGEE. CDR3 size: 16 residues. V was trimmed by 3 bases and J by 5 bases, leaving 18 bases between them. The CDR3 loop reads CASSAGVGGSDQPQHF. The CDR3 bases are TGTGCCAGCAGCGCCGGAGTGGGGGGGTCCGATCAGCCCCAGCATTTT.

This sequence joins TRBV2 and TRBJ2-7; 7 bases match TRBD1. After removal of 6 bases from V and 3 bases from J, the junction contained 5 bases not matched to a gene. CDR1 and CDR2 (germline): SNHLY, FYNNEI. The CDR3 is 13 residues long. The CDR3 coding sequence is TGTGCCAGCAGAGGGGACAGCTACTACGAGCAGTACTTC. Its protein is CASRGDSYYEQYF. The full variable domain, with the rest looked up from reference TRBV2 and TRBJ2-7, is EPEVTQTPSHQVTQMGQEVILRCVPISNHLYFYWYRQILGQKVEFLVSFYNNEISEKSEIFDDQFSVERPDGSNFTLKIRSTKLEDSAMYFCASRGDSYYEQYFGPGTRLTVT.

The CDR3 DNA sequence: TGTGCCAGTAGTGCAACAGGGGTCATAGCCAAAAACATTCAGTACTTC. This codes for CASSATGVIAKNIQYF. The chain combines TRBV19 with TRBJ2-4, with 7 bases aligning to TRBD1. Per the germline V gene, CDR1 is LNHDA and CDR2 is SQIVND (reference sequence). There are 16 residues in the CDR3. J was trimmed by 0 bases and V by 5 bases; bases with no gene match: 7.

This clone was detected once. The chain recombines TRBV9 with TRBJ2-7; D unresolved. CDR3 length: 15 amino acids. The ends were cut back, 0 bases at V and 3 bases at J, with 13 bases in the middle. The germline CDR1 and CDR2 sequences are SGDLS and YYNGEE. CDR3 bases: TGTGCCAGCAGCGTAGCCCAGGAGAGTTACTACGAGCAGTACTTC. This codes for CASSVAQESYYEQYF.

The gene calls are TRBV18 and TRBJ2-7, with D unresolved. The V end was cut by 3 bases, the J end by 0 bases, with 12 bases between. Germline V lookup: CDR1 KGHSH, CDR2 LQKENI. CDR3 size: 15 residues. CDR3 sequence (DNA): TGTGCCAGCTCACCCTCCGAAAACCTCTCCTACGAGCAGTACTTC. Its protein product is CASSPSENLSYEQYF.

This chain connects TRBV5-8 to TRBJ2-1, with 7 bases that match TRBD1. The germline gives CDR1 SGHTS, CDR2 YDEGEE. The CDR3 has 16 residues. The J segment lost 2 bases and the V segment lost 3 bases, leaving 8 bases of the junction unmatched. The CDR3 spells CASSWDSQKPYNEQFF. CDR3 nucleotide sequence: TGTGCCAGCAGCTGGGACAGTCAGAAGCCCTACAATGAGCAGTTCTTC.

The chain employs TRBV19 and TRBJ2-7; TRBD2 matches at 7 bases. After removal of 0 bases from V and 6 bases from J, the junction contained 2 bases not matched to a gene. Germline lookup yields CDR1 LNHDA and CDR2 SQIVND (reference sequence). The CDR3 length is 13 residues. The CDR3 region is CASSIDPGGEQYF. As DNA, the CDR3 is TGTGCCAGTAGTATAGATCCGGGGGGCGAGCAGTACTTC.

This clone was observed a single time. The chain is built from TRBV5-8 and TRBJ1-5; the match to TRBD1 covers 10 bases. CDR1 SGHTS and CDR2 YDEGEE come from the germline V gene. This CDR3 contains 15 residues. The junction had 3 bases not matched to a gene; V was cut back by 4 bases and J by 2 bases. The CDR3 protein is CASSRDRGGNQPQHF. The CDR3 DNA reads TGTGCCAGCAGCAGGGACAGGGGTGGCAATCAGCCCCAGCATTTT.

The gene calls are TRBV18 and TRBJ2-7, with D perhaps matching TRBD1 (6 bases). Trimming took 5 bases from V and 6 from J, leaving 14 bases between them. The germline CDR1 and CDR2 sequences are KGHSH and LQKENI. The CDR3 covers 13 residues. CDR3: CASSDRDTREQYF. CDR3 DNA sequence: TGTGCCAGCTCAGATCGGGACACGCGCGAGCAGTACTTC.

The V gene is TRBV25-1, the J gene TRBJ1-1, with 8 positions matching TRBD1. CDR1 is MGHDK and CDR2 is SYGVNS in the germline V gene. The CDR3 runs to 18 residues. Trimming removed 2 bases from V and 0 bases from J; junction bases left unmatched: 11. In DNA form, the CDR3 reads TGTGCCAGCAGTGAACTCCCACGGACAGGGACCATGAACACTGAAGCTTTCTTT. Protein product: CASSELPRTGTMNTEAFF.

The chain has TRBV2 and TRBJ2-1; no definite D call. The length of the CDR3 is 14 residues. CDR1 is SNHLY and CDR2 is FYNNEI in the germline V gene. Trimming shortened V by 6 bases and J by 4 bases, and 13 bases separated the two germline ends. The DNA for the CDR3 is TGTGCCAGCAGCGGCAGCCGACTGTACAATGAGCAGTTCTTC. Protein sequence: CASSGSRLYNEQFF.

DNA for the CDR3: TGCGCCAGCAACAGGGAAAGCAATCAGCCCCAGCATTTT. It encodes CASNRESNQPQHF. V and J are TRBV10-2 and TRBJ1-5, with D tentatively TRBD1 (6 bases). Germline-derived CDR1 and CDR2 are WSHSY and SAAADI. The CDR3 contains 13 residues. Deletions cut 7 bases from V and 1 base from J, with 8 bases between.

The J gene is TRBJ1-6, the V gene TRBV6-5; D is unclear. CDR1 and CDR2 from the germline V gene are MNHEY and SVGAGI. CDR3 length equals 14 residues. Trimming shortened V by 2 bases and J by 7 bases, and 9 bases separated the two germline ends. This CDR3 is CASSYSQGNSPLHF. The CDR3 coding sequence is TGTGCCAGCAGTTACAGCCAAGGGAATTCACCCCTCCACTTT.

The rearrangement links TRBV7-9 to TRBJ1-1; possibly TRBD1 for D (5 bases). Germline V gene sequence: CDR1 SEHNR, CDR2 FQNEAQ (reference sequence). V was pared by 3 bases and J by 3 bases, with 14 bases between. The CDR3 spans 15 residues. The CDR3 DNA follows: TGTGCCAGCAGCTTCGACGGCCCGGGGGACACTGAAGCTTTCTTT. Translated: CASSFDGPGDTEAFF.